This is a list of T cell receptor beta chains from one sample in a study of blood T cell repertoires in COVID-19. TCRdb's table, derived via immunoSEQ multiplex PCR, lists solely in-frame clones and lacks some. Among fewer than 450,000 clones listed, 88% were seen once. The material sequenced was PBMCs or T cells enriched from blood (not recorded which). These receptors originate from a middle-aged woman with acute COVID-19. Each CDR3 is given with its conserved first and last residue. A D gene is named only where the DNA matches it firmly. Part of the rows lack a size; the others show once, few, many or a class for expanded clones.

CDR3nt	CDR3aa	d_gene	abundance	v_gene	j_gene
TGCAGTGCTAGTAAGTCGGGGTATCACGAGCAGTACTTC	CSASKSGYHEQYF	.	.	TRBV20-1	TRBJ2-7
TGTGCCACCAGCCTCCAAGCCTATAGCAATCAGCCCCAGCATTTT	CATSLQAYSNQPQHF	.	.	TRBV15	TRBJ1-5
TGTGCCAGCAGCCCGGGACAGGGCTTCTCCTATAATTCACCCCTCCACTTT	CASSPGQGFSYNSPLHF	TRBD1	few	TRBV7-2	TRBJ1-6
TGTGCCAGCAGCTTGGGACAGGTGATAGACACTGAAGCTTTCTTT	CASSLGQVIDTEAFF	TRBD1	.	TRBV7-9	TRBJ1-1
TGTGCCAGCAGCTTGGGGGACAGGGGTTTTTATGGCTACACCTTC	CASSLGDRGFYGYTF	TRBD1	.	TRBV5-5	TRBJ1-2
TGTGCCAGCAGGGGGCTCGCAAACACAGATACGCAGTATTTT	CASRGLANTDTQYF	.	.	TRBV2	TRBJ2-3
TGTGCCACCAGTGATTTAACCGGGACAGGGATTTTCGCGAACACCGGGGAGCTGTTTTTT	CATSDLTGTGIFANTGELFF	TRBD1	.	TRBV24-1	TRBJ2-2
TGCAGTGCTGGGGAGAATGAAAAACTGTTTTTT	CSAGENEKLFF	.	.	TRBV20-1	TRBJ1-4
TGTGCCATCAGTGGGGGCAGTAGGCGCACTGAAGCTTTCTTT	CAISGGSRRTEAFF	.	.	TRBV10-3	TRBJ1-1
TGTGCCAGCAGCTTCGTAGAGAACACCGGGGAGCTGTTTTTT	CASSFVENTGELFF	.	.	TRBV5-4	TRBJ2-2
TGTGCCAGCAGAACGGGGGAAGGGCCTAACTATGGCTACACCTTC	CASRTGEGPNYGYTF	.	.	TRBV5-4	TRBJ1-2
TGTGCCATCAGTGAAAAACAGGGGGTAGACTATGGCTACACCTTC	CAISEKQGVDYGYTF	TRBD1	once	TRBV10-3	TRBJ1-2
TGTGCCAGCAGCCGCCGCGGGGAGAACACCGGGGAGCTGTTTTTT	CASSRRGENTGELFF	.	few	TRBV5-6	TRBJ2-2
TGTGCCAGCAGCCCGGGGGTTAGCGGCCTACCTCGCACAGATACGCAGTATTTT	CASSPGVSGLPRTDTQYF	.	.	TRBV7-9	TRBJ2-3
TGTGCCAGCAGCCCCAGGGAGGGGGCAACTAATGAAAAACTGTTTTTT	CASSPREGATNEKLFF	.	.	TRBV7-6	TRBJ1-4
TGTGCCAGTAGTATAGGACAGGGCATTAATGAGAAACAGCCCCAGCATTTT	CASSIGQGINEKQPQHF	TRBD1	.	TRBV19	TRBJ1-5
TGTGCCAGCACCCCTCTAGCGGGGTTTACAGATACGCAGTATTTT	CASTPLAGFTDTQYF	TRBD2	.	TRBV6-5	TRBJ2-3
TGTGCCAGTAGTCCGCGAACGGGACAGAGAAGCATGGAGCAGTACTTC	CASSPRTGQRSMEQYF	TRBD1	.	TRBV19	TRBJ2-7
TGTGCCAGCAGCGGACAGGCAGACGATGGCTACACCTTC	CASSGQADDGYTF	TRBD1	.	TRBV12-3/TRBV12-4	TRBJ1-2
TGTGCCAGCAGGCCCCCGGGTCGATCACCCCTCCACTTT	CASRPPGRSPLHF	.	once	TRBV6-5	TRBJ1-6
TGTGCCAGCAGTGAAGGAGGACAACCTAACTATGGCTACACCTTC	CASSEGGQPNYGYTF	.	.	TRBV2	TRBJ1-2
TGTGCCTGGTTCGACCGCGGGGGTTCTGAAAAACTGTTTTTT	CAWFDRGGSEKLFF	.	.	TRBV30	TRBJ1-4
TGTGCCAGCAGCCCGACTAGCGCTAACACAGATACGCAGTATTTT	CASSPTSANTDTQYF	TRBD2	.	TRBV6-5	TRBJ2-3
TGTGCCAGCAGTGGGACAGGGGGAAACCAGCCCCAGCATTTT	CASSGTGGNQPQHF	TRBD1	.	TRBV2	TRBJ1-5
TGTGCCAGCAGTTTATCCGGGAATAACTATGGCTACACCTTC	CASSLSGNNYGYTF	.	.	TRBV27	TRBJ1-2
TGCGCCAGCACCGTCGGACATATGAACACTGAAGCTTTCTTT	CASTVGHMNTEAFF	.	.	TRBV5-1	TRBJ1-1
TGCGCCAGCAGCTTTCAGTTGTCTCCGAACACTGAAGCTTTCTTT	CASSFQLSPNTEAFF	.	.	TRBV5-1	TRBJ1-1
TGTGCCAGCAGTTTAGCCGGGGGGGGAACTGAAGCTTTCTTT	CASSLAGGGTEAFF	.	.	TRBV27	TRBJ1-1
TGTGCCAGCAGCTTAGTAAGGATTCCCACCCGGGCTGGAAACACCATATATTTT	CASSLVRIPTRAGNTIYF	.	.	TRBV7-9	TRBJ1-3
TGTGCCAGCAGTATGCACAACAATCAGCCCCAGCATTTT	CASSMHNNQPQHF	.	.	TRBV27	TRBJ1-5
TGTGCCAGCAGTTACGGGAGCCCGCTTAAAAACACCATATATTTT	CASSYGSPLKNTIYF	.	.	TRBV6-2/TRBV6-3	TRBJ1-3
TGCGCCAGCAGTGAAGGGGACAGGGTTAATGAAAAACTGTTTTTT	CASSEGDRVNEKLFF	TRBD1	once	TRBV10-1	TRBJ1-4
TGTGCCAGCAGCTTAGAACTCGGGTCGGTCACCTTC	CASSLELGSVTF	.	.	TRBV11-2	TRBJ1-2
TGTGCCAGCAGTGAACTGGCGGACTACACCGGGGAGCTGTTTTTT	CASSELADYTGELFF	.	.	TRBV2	TRBJ2-2
TGTGCCTGGAGTGTGAGGGATGGCTACACCTTC	CAWSVRDGYTF	.	.	TRBV30	TRBJ1-2